These 21 T cell receptor beta chains share one sample of origin, sequenced in a study of blood T cell repertoires in COVID-19. The data were produced by immunoSEQ multiplex PCR, yet TCRdb's version contains in-frame clones alone and is incomplete. The sample carries tens of thousands of clones, around 74% recorded once. What was sequenced was peripheral blood. Receptors were obtained from a woman older than 75 with acute or convalescent COVID-19.

This clone was seen more than once but under ten times. J is TRBJ1-2 and V is TRBV28; D may be TRBD1 (5 bases). The V end was cut by 4 bases, the J end by 4 bases, with 16 bases between. Germline V gives CDR1 MDHEN, CDR2 SYDVKM. This CDR3 is built from 15 residues. As DNA, the CDR3 is TGTGCCAGCAGTTCTTTAGAACAGGTTTTCTATGGCTACACCTTC. It codes for CASSSLEQVFYGYTF.

The J gene is TRBJ2-7, the V gene TRBV11-2; 8 bases agree with TRBD2. The CDR3 covers 15 residues. Per the germline V gene, CDR1 is SGHAT and CDR2 is FQNNGV. V shed 1 base, J shed 2 bases, and the junction held 4 bases outside the gene matches. The CDR3 loop is CASSLAAGETYEQYF. DNA of the CDR3: TGTGCCAGCAGCTTAGCAGCGGGAGAGACCTACGAGCAGTACTTC.

The chain couples TRBV14 to TRBJ1-2; D perhaps matches TRBD1 (6 bases). Trimming left V 2 bases short and J 8 bases short, with 12 bases between. CDR1 and CDR2 from the germline V gene are SGHDN and FVKESK. The CDR3 covers 13 residues. Here the CDR3 DNA reads TGTGCCAGCAGCCAATTACAGGGTGGCGGCTACACCTTC. This encodes CASSQLQGGGYTF.

The V and J genes are TRBV9 and TRBJ2-1; weak D call: TRBD1 (6 bases). Looked up from germline, CDR1 is SGDLS and CDR2 is YYNGEE. This CDR3 comprises 16 residues. Trimming took 2 bases from V and 0 from J, leaving 12 bases between them. CDR3 DNA sequence: TGTGCCAGCAGCGTCACAACAGGGAGCTCCTACAATGAGCAGTTCTTC. It codes for CASSVTTGSSYNEQFF.

The rearrangement joins TRBV15 to TRBJ2-3; D unresolved. Trimming pared 0 bases from V and 8 bases from J, leaving 9 bases between. Germline V CDR1 and CDR2: LNHNV, YYDKDF (reference sequence). The CDR3 runs 13 residues. CDR3 nucleotides: TGTGCCACCAGCAGAGAAAGGTCAGGTACGCAGTATTTT. Amino acids: CATSRERSGTQYF.

This chain connects TRBV19 to TRBJ2-7; TRBD2 agrees at 8 bases. V lost 8 bases, J lost 4 bases, and 10 bases stayed unmatched. CDR1 LNHDA and CDR2 SQIVND come from the germline V gene (reference sequence). The length of the CDR3 is 14 residues. The CDR3 region is CASAPRGGNYEQYF. The DNA for the CDR3 is TGTGCCAGTGCGCCTCGGGGGGGCAATTACGAGCAGTACTTC.

The chain uses TRBV5-1 and TRBJ2-3; TRBD1 matches at 10 bases. The trim removed 7 bases at V and 1 base at J, leaving 9 bases unmatched. CDR3 length: 16 residues. Germline V lookup: CDR1 SGHRS, CDR2 YFSETQ. For the CDR3, the DNA is TGCGCCAGCGGCATGCTGGACAGGGGGGGCACAGATACGCAGTATTTT. This gives the protein CASGMLDRGGTDTQYF.

This clone was detected ten times or more. The chain uses TRBV3-1 (or the pseudogene TRBV3-2) and TRBJ1-2; a weak D match, TRBD1 (5 bases). The V end lost 2 bases, the J end lost 7 bases, and 11 bases lay between the germline ends. CDR1 LGHDT and CDR2 YNNKEL come from the germline V gene (reference sequence). There are 13 residues in the CDR3. The CDR3 DNA reads TGTGCCAGCAGCCAACCGCAGGGTGTTGGCTACACCTTC. This codes for CASSQPQGVGYTF.

V gene TRBV4-1 combines with J gene TRBJ2-1; D is possibly TRBD2 (5 bases). V was cut by 0 bases and J by 2 bases, with 11 bases left in between. Per germline, CDR1 MGHRA and CDR2 YSYEKL. The CDR3 is 16 amino acids. The CDR3 DNA reads TGCGCCAGCAGCCAAGAGTTACAGACTACCTACAATGAGCAGTTCTTC. Its protein is CASSQELQTTYNEQFF.

The chain combines TRBV3-1 (or the pseudogene TRBV3-2) with TRBJ2-5; 14 bases match TRBD2. V dropped 4 bases and J dropped 7; count of bases not matched to a gene: 23. The CDR3 loop spans 21 amino acids. Germline CDR1 is LGHDT and CDR2 is YNNKEL (reference sequence). CDR3 protein: CASSPIGGGTSGSLRFVTQYF. In nucleotides, the CDR3 is TGTGCCAGCAGCCCCATAGGGGGCGGGACTAGCGGGAGTCTGCGTTTTGTGACCCAGTACTTC.

The table lists this clone with a few counts. The J gene is TRBJ2-3, the V gene TRBV18, with TRBD1 matching over 7 bases. CDR3 length equals 15 residues. CDR1 KGHSH and CDR2 LQKENI come from the germline V gene. V lost 1 base, J lost 1 base, and 2 bases stayed unmatched. CDR3 in amino acids: CASSPQGARTDTQYF. CDR3 DNA sequence: TGTGCCAGCTCACCACAGGGGGCTCGCACAGATACGCAGTATTTT.

The rearrangement joins TRBV4-1 to TRBJ2-5, with D possibly TRBD2 on 5 matching bases. CDR3 length: 16 amino acids. In germline, CDR1 is MGHRA, CDR2 YSYEKL. Trimming took 0 bases from V and 4 from J, leaving 15 bases between them. CDR3 loop: CASSQDGGRRGETQYF. The CDR3 DNA reads TGCGCCAGCAGCCAAGATGGTGGAAGACGGGGAGAGACCCAGTACTTC.

This clone was observed a few times. V usage is TRBV6-1 and J usage is TRBJ2-2; TRBD1 agrees at 7 bases. Trimming cost V 2 bases and J 5 bases; bases outside gene matches: 8. Looked up from germline, CDR1 is MNHNS and CDR2 is SASEGT. The CDR3 runs to 16 residues. Written as DNA, the CDR3 is TGTGCCAGCAGTGAAAGGAGACAGGGAAGGACCGGGGAGCTGTTTTTT. It yields the protein CASSERRQGRTGELFF.

The chain carries TRBV2 and TRBJ1-2; TRBD1 matches 7 bases. This CDR3 has 13 amino acids. J was trimmed by 5 bases and V by 6 bases; bases with no gene match: 6. Germline CDR1 reads SNHLY; CDR2 reads FYNNEI. CDR3 nucleotide sequence: TGTGCCAGCAGCCCGGACAGGCGATATGGCTACACCTTC. Its translation: CASSPDRRYGYTF.

The rearrangement links TRBV27 to TRBJ2-1; D perhaps matches TRBD2 (6 bases). Trimming shortened V by 3 bases and J by 4 bases, and 13 bases separated the two germline ends. The CDR3 totals 15 residues. Germline CDR1 is MNHEY and CDR2 is SMNVEV (reference sequence). CDR3 DNA: TGTGCCAGCAGTTTTTTACCCGGAGGGTACAATGAGCAGTTCTTC. Its translation is CASSFLPGGYNEQFF.

J is TRBJ2-1 and V is TRBV5-1; D is uncertain. Germline values: CDR1 SGHRS, CDR2 YFSETQ. Trimming pared 0 bases from V and 4 bases from J, leaving 8 bases between. This CDR3 comprises 14 residues. CDR3 in amino acids: CASSLAWSYNEQFF. The CDR3 region has the DNA TGCGCCAGCAGCTTGGCCTGGAGTTACAATGAGCAGTTCTTC.

The chain employs TRBV25-1 and TRBJ1-5; tentatively, D is TRBD1 (6 bases). Germline values: CDR1 MGHDK, CDR2 SYGVNS. The CDR3 runs 14 residues. V lost 2 bases, J lost 7 bases, and 12 bases lay in between. The CDR3 loop reads CASSENRDGQPQHF. The CDR3 DNA sequence: TGTGCCAGCAGTGAAAACAGGGATGGACAGCCCCAGCATTTT. Variable domain in full (rest from reference TRBV25-1 and TRBJ1-5): EADIYQTPRYLVIGTGKKITLECSQTMGHDKMYWYQQDPGMELHLIHYSYGVNSTEKGDLSSESTVSRIRTEHFPLTLESARPSHTSQYLCASSENRDGQPQHFGDGTRLSIL.

The rearrangement links TRBV18 to TRBJ1-2; TRBD1 aligns across 9 bases. Looked up from germline, CDR1 is KGHSH and CDR2 is LQKENI. Trimming at V came to 6 bases and at J to 13 bases, leaving 18 bases not matched to a gene. The CDR3 covers 15 residues. CDR3 sequence (DNA): TGTGCCAGCTCCCAAACCTTCCGGGACAGGGTTTCATCCACCTTC. It is translated as CASSQTFRDRVSSTF.

This chain uses TRBV5-1 with TRBJ2-2; possible D gene TRBD2, 6 bases. CDR1 SGHRS and CDR2 YFSETQ come from the germline V gene. Trimming took 0 bases from V and 2 from J, leaving 11 bases between them. There are 16 residues in the CDR3. In DNA, the CDR3 is TGCGCCAGCAGCTTGGATCCAGCGGGTAACACCGGGGAGCTGTTTTTT. It yields the protein CASSLDPAGNTGELFF.

This chain joins TRBV29-1 and TRBJ1-4, with TRBD1 matching 9 bases. The CDR3 is 13 amino acids. Trimming cost V 4 bases and J 8 bases; bases outside gene matches: 5. Germline V gene lookup returns CDR1 SQVTM and CDR2 ANQGSEA. CDR3 bases: TGCAGCGTTGCCGGGACAGGGAGGGAAAAACTGTTTTTT. This sequence encodes CSVAGTGREKLFF.

This chain connects TRBV14 to TRBJ1-1, with D maybe TRBD1 (6 bases). Trimming took off 4 bases at V and 8 bases at J, with 11 bases between the two ends. CDR1 SGHDN and CDR2 FVKESK come from the germline V gene. The CDR3 totals 12 residues. CDR3 region: CASSPWTEEAFF. As DNA, the CDR3 is TGTGCCAGCAGCCCATGGACAGAAGAAGCTTTCTTT.